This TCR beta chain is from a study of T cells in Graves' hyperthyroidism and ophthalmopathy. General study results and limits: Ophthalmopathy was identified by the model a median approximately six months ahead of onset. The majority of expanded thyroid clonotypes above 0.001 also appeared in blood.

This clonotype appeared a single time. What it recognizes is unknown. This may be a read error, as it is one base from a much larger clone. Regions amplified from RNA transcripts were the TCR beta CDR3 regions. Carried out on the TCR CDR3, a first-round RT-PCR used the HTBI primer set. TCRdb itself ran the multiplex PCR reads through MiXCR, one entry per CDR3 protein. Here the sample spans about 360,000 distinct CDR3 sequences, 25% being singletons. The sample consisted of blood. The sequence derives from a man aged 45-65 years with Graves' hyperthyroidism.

CDR3 protein: CASSVFTGGEQYF. DNA for the CDR3: TGTGCCAGCAGTGTCTTTACAGGGGGGGAGCAGTACTTC. The chain joins TRBV6-1 to TRBJ2-7; 8 nucleotides line up with TRBD1. Germline trimming cut 4 bases from V and 7 bases from J; bases unmatched to any gene: 6. The CDR3 runs to 13 residues. Germline assignment: CDR1 MNHNS and CDR2 SASEGT.